The T cell receptor (beta chain) under discussion was sequenced for a study of T cells in localized non-small cell lung cancer. Study-level points and caveats: It was uninvolved adjacent lung that showed the highest T cell clonality, exceeding tumor. It remains possible that heterogeneity exists, since only one tumor region was sequenced. Paired adjacent lung recovered a median about 60 of the top 100 tumor clones.

Details on this clone: Its antigen is unidentified.

Method: immunoSEQ multiplex PCR; TCRdb's copy keeps in-frame clones and lacks some. The repertoire holds approximately 52,000 clones, 86% seen once, with under 20% in the top ten. The sample consisted of peripheral blood, taken before any cancer treatment. The source of this sequence is a male donor aged 60 or over with stage III squamous cell lung carcinoma.

In DNA form, the CDR3 reads TGCGCCAGCAGCTCGTACTCGGACAGGAAGGTCATGAACACTGAAGCTTTCTTT. Amino acid sequence: CASSSYSDRKVMNTEAFF. This chain links TRBV5-1 with TRBJ1-1; TRBD1 matches at 7 bases. CDR1 is SGHRS and CDR2 is YFSETQ in the germline V gene. The junction had 14 bases not matched to a gene; V was cut back by 3 bases and J by 0 bases. The CDR3 contains 18 residues.